One and the same sample provided the 10 T cell receptor beta chains below, sequenced in a study of beta chain bispecific antibodies for T cell cancers. For these receptors, no antigen is known. Regarding the study as a whole: Versus anti-CD19, anti-TRBV12 exposure cut the TRBV12-3 share of TRBV signal by roughly 99%. The leukemia cells, rather than normal T cells, gave most of the targeted TRBV signal.

Expansion lasted 2 to 4 days, with either anti-CD3 antibody OKT3 or CD3/CD28 beads. TCRdb re-analysed the 5' RACE reads in MiXCR, keeping a single row per CDR3 protein. The table shows about 20,000 distinct CDR3 sequences, with about 2% occurring only once. The sequencing used healthy donor T cells cultured with leukemia cells, collected from a culture containing a bispecific antibody targeting TCR Vbeta12. Receptor source: a human donor in good health. Some clones in this sample may be carry-over from other donors' samples.

This clonotype came up many times. V and J are TRBV19 and TRBJ1-1; D is uncertain. Deletions cut 1 base from V and 8 bases from J, with 11 bases between. The CDR3 loop spans 13 amino acids. Germline lookup yields CDR1 LNHDA and CDR2 SQIVND (reference sequence). The CDR3 is CASSIAATREAFF. CDR3 sequence (DNA): TGTGCCAGTAGTATAGCCGCGACAAGGGAAGCTTTCTTT. The full variable domain, in which reference TRBV19 and TRBJ1-1 provide the parts outside the CDR3, is DGGITQSPKYLFRKEGQNVTLSCEQNLNHDAMYWYRQDPGQGLRLIYYSQIVNDFQKGDIAEGYSVSREKKESFPLTVTSAQKNPTAFYLCASSIAATREAFFGQGTRLTVV.

Many counts were recorded for this clonotype. The rearrangement uses TRBV30 and TRBJ1-2, with 12 bases lining up with TRBD1. The CDR3 runs 14 residues. With V trimmed by 0 bases and J by 7 bases, 3 bases remained unmatched. Per germline, CDR1 GTSNPN and CDR2 SVGIG (reference sequence). CDR3 residues: CAWSVGQGAAGYTF. DNA of the CDR3: TGTGCCTGGAGTGTGGGACAGGGGGCTGCTGGCTACACCTTC.

This clonotype was seen repeatedly, ten times or more. V is TRBV20-1 and J is TRBJ2-1; D gene ambiguous. The CDR3 is 15 residues long. The germline CDR1 and CDR2 sequences are DFQATT and SNEGSKA (reference sequence). The CDR3 loop reads CRAGDRYVAYNEQFF. In nucleotides, the CDR3 is TGCAGAGCTGGGGATCGTTACGTCGCCTACAATGAGCAGTTCTTC.

This clonotype was detected many times. This sequence joins TRBV5-1 and TRBJ1-1; 9 bases fit TRBD1. CDR3 length: 16 residues. Germline values: CDR1 SGHRS, CDR2 YFSETQ. Trimming cost V 4 bases and J 10 bases; bases outside gene matches: 17. In DNA, the CDR3 is TGCGCCAGCAGCCCGGTTGATACAGGGGGCGGTCGTGGAGCTTTCTTT. This translates into CASSPVDTGGGRGAFF. The full variable domain, rest sourced from reference TRBV5-1 and TRBJ1-1, is KAGVTQTPRYLIKTRGQQVTLSCSPISGHRSVSWYQQTPGQGLQFLFEYFSETQRNKGNFPGRFSGRQFSNSRSEMNVSTLELGDSALYLCASSPVDTGGGRGAFFGQGTRLTVV.

In its sample, this clonotype was seen many times. The chain carries TRBV10-3 and TRBJ1-5; D may be TRBD1 (5 bases). The V gene lost 0 bases and the J gene lost 8 bases, with 14 bases spanning the gap. The germline V gene encodes CDR1 ENHRY and CDR2 SYGVKD. CDR3 length: 15 residues. The DNA of the CDR3 is TGTGCCATCAGTGAGTCGGAGGGCGCGGGGGAGCCCCAGCATTTT. It translates to CAISESEGAGEPQHF.

This clonotype was seen many times. The gene calls are TRBV6-5 and TRBJ2-7, with D unresolved. CDR1 is MNHEY and CDR2 is SVGAGI in the germline V gene. The CDR3 covers 15 residues. V was cut by 2 bases and J by 1 base, with 12 bases left in between. The CDR3 DNA follows: TGTGCCAGCAGTTACCAGGACGGCAGATCCTACGAGCAGTACTTC. Its translation: CASSYQDGRSYEQYF.

This clonotype was counted ten times or more. The chain couples TRBV4-2 to TRBJ1-5, with no clear D. Germline-derived CDR1 and CDR2 are LGHNA and YNFKEQ. Trimming took 0 bases from V and 7 from J, leaving 13 bases between them. The CDR3 sequence is 15 residues long. The CDR3 reads CASSQDWGGRQPQHF. The CDR3 nucleotides are TGTGCCAGCAGCCAAGATTGGGGAGGGCGGCAGCCCCAGCATTTT.

This clonotype was detected many times. This sequence joins TRBV5-1 and TRBJ1-3; the match to TRBD1 covers 8 bases. J was trimmed by 9 bases and V by 4 bases; bases with no gene match: 9. Per the germline V gene, CDR1 is SGHRS and CDR2 is YFSETQ. This CDR3 comprises 14 residues. This CDR3 is CASSIDRGGGTIYF. The CDR3 bases are TGCGCCAGCAGCATCGACAGGGGAGGTGGCACCATATATTTT.

This rearrangement joins TRBV3-1 to TRBJ1-2; D unresolved. V shed 0 bases and J shed 3 bases, with 11 bases lying between them. The CDR3 is 15 residues long. The germline V gene encodes CDR1 LGHDT and CDR2 YNNKEL (reference sequence). The CDR3 coding sequence is TGTGCCAGCAGCCAAGATCATAAAGGTTACTATGGCTACACCTTC. It specifies CASSQDHKGYYGYTF.

There are many counts of this clonotype. The chain recombines TRBV28 with TRBJ1-2; D call uncertain. Trimming took 3 bases from V and 7 from J, leaving 18 bases between them. CDR3 size: 15 residues. CDR1 is MDHEN and CDR2 is SYDVKM in the germline V gene. CDR3 nucleotide sequence: TGTGCCAGCAGTTTGCGTTTAGGCCCGGCTGGTGGCTACACCTTC. Protein sequence: CASSLRLGPAGGYTF.